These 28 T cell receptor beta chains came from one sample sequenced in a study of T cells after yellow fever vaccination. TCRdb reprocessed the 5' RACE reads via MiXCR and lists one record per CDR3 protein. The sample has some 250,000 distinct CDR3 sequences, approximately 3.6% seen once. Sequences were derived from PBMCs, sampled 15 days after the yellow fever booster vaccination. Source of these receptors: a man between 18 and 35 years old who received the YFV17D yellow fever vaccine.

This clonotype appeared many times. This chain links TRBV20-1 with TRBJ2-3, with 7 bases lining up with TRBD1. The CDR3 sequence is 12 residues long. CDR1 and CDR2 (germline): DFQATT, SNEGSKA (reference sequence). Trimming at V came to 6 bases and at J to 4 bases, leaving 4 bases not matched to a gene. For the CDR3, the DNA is TGCAGTGCACCGACAGGGTCAGATACGCAGTATTTT. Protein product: CSAPTGSDTQYF.

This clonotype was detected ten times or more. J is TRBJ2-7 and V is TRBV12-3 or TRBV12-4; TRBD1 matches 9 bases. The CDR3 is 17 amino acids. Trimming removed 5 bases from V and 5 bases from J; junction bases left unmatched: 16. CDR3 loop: CASSAIPPGQGKDEQYF. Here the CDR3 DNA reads TGTGCCAGCAGTGCCATCCCGCCGGGACAGGGTAAGGACGAGCAGTACTTC.

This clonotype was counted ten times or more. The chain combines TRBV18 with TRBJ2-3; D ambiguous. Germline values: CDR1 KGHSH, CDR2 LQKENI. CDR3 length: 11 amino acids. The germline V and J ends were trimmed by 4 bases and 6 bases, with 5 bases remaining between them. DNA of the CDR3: TGTGCCAGCTCACGGGCCGATACGCAGTATTTT. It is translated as CASSRADTQYF. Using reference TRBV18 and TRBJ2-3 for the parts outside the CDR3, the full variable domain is NAGVMQNPRHLVRRRGQEARLRCSPMKGHSHVYWYRQLPEEGLKFMVYLQKENIIDESGMPKERFSAEFPKEGPSILRIQQVVRGDSAAYFCASSRADTQYFGPGTRLTVL.

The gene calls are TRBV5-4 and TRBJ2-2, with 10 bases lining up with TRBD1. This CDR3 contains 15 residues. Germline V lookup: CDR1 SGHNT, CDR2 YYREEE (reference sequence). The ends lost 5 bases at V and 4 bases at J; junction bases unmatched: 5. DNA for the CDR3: TGTGCCAGCAGTTCCGGGACAGGGGCCACCGGGGAGCTGTTTTTT. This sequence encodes CASSSGTGATGELFF.

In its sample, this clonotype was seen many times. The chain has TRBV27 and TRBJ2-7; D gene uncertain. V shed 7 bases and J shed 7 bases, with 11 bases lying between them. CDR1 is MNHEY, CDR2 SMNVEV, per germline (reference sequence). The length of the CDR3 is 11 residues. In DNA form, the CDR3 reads TGTGCCAGCAAAGGTCCCTGGGAGCAGTACTTC. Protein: CASKGPWEQYF.

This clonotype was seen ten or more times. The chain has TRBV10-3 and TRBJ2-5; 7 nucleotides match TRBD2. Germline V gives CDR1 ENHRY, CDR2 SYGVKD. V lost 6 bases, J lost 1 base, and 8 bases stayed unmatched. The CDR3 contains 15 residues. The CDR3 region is CAIRGSLAAQETQYF. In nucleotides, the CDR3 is TGTGCCATCAGGGGCTCTCTAGCGGCCCAAGAGACCCAGTACTTC.

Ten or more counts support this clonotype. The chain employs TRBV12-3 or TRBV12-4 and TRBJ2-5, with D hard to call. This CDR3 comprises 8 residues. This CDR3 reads CGEETQYF. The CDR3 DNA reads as TGTGGGGAAGAGACCCAGTACTTC.

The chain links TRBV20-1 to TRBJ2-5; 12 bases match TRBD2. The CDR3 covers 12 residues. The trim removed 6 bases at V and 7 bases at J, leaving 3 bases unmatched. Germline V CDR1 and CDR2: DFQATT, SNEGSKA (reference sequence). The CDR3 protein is CSAPTSGGTQYF. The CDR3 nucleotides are TGCAGTGCCCCGACTAGCGGGGGGACCCAGTACTTC.

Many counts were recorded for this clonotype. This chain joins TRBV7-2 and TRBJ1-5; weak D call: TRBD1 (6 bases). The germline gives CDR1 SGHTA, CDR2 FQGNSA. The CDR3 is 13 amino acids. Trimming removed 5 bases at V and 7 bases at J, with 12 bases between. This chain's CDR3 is CASSGPGAQPQHF. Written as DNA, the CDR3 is TGTGCCAGCAGCGGGCCGGGGGCCCAGCCCCAGCATTTT.

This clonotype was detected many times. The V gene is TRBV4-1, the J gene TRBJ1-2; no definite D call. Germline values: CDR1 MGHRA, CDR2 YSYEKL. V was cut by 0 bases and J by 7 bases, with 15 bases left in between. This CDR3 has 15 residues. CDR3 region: CASSQEVLRAPGYTF. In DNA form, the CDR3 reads TGCGCCAGCAGCCAAGAGGTTTTACGGGCTCCTGGCTACACCTTC.

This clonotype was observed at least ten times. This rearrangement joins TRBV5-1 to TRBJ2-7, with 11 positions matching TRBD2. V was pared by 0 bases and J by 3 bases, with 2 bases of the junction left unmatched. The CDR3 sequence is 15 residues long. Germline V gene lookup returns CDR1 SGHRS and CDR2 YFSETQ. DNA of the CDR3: TGCGCCAGCAGCTTGGCCCTAGCGGGGGGCTACGAGCAGTACTTC. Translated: CASSLALAGGYEQYF. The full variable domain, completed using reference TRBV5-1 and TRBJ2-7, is KAGVTQTPRYLIKTRGQQVTLSCSPISGHRSVSWYQQTPGQGLQFLFEYFSETQRNKGNFPGRFSGRQFSNSRSEMNVSTLELGDSALYLCASSLALAGGYEQYFGPGTRLTVT.

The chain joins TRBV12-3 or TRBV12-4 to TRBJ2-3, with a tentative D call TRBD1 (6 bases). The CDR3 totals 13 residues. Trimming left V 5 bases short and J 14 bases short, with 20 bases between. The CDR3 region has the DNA TGTGCCAGCAGTCGCGGACAGCGCGTCCCGCCGTATTTT. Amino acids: CASSRGQRVPPYF.

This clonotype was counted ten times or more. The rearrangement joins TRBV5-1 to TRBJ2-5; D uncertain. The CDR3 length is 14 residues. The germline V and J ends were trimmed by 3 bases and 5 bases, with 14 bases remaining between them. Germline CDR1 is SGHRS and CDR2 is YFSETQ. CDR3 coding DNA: TGCGCCAGCAGCTGGTTCGGGTTGTCGGAGACCCAGTACTTC. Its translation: CASSWFGLSETQYF.

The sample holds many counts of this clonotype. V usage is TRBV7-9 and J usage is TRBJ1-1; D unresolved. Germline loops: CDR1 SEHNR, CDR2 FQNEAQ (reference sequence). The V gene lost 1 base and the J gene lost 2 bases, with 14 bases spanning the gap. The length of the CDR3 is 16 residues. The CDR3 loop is CASSLEGWVLNTEAFF. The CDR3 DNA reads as TGTGCCAGCAGCTTAGAAGGCTGGGTATTAAACACTGAAGCTTTCTTT.

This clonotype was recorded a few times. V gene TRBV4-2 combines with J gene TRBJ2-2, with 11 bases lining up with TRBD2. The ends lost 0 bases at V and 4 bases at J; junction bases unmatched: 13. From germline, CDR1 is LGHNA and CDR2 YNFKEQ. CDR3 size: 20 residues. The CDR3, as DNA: TGTGCCAGCAGCCAAGACCCCGAGGTAGCGGGGGGGCGGGGCACCGGGGAGCTGTTTTTT. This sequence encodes CASSQDPEVAGGRGTGELFF.

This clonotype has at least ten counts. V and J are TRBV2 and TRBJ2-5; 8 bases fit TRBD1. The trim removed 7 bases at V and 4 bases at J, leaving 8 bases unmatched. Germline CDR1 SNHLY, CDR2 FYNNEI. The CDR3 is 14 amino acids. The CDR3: CASNGQGGTETQYF. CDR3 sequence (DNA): TGTGCCAGCAATGGACAGGGTGGGACAGAGACCCAGTACTTC.

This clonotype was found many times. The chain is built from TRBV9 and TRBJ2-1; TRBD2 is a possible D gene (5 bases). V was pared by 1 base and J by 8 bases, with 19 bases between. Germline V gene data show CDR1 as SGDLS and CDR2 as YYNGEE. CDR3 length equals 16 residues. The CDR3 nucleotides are TGTGCCAGCAGCGTATCCGGGGTCAGTCACAGCGATGAGCAGTTCTTC. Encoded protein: CASSVSGVSHSDEQFF.

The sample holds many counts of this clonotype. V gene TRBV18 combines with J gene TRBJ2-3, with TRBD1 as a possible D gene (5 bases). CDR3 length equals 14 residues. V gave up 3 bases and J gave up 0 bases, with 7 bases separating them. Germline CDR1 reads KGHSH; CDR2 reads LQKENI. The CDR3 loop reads CASSPRESTDTQYF. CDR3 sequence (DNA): TGTGCCAGCTCACCCAGGGAAAGCACAGATACGCAGTATTTT.

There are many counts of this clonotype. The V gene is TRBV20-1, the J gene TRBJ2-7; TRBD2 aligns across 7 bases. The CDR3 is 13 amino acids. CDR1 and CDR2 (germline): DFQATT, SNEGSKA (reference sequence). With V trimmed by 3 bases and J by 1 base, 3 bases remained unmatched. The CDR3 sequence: CSASGGYSYEQYV. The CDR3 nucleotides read TGCAGTGCTAGCGGGGGGTATTCCTACGAGCAGTACGTC.

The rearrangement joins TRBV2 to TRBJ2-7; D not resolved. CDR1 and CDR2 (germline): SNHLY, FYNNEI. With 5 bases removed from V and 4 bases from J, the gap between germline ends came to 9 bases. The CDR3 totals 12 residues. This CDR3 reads CASSPAVYEQYF. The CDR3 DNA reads TGTGCCAGCAGTCCGGCGGTTTACGAGCAGTACTTC. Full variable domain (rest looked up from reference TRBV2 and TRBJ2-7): EPEVTQTPSHQVTQMGQEVILRCVPISNHLYFYWYRQILGQKVEFLVSFYNNEISEKSEIFDDQFSVERPDGSNFTLKIRSTKLEDSAMYFCASSPAVYEQYFGPGTRLTVT.

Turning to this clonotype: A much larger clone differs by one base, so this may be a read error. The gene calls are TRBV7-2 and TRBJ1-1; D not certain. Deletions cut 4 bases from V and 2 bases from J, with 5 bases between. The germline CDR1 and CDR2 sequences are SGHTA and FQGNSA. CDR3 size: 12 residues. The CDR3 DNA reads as TGTGCCAGCAGCTGGTACAACACTGAAGCTTTCTTT. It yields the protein CASSWYNTEAFF.

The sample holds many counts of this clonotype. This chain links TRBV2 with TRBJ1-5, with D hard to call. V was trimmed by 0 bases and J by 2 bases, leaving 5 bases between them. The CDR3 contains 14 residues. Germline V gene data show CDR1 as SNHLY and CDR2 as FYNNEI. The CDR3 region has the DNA TGTGCCAGCAGTGAAGCGCTGCGCAATCAGCCCCAGCATTTT. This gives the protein CASSEALRNQPQHF.

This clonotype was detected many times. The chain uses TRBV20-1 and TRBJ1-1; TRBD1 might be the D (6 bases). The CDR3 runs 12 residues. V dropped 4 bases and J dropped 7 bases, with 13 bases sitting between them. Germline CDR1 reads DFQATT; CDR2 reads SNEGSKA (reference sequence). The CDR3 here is CSAKGRGGEAFF. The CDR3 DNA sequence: TGCAGTGCTAAGGGCAGGGGTGGTGAAGCTTTCTTT.

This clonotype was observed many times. The CDR3 nucleotides are TGTGCCAGCAAGGGACAGTTAGAAGCAAACTATGGCTACACCTTC. This encodes CASKGQLEANYGYTF. The rearrangement links TRBV6-1 to TRBJ1-2; 7 positions agree with TRBD1. This CDR3 region has 15 residues. CDR1 MNHNS and CDR2 SASEGT come from the germline V gene. V lost 7 bases to trimming and J lost 2 bases; unmatched junction nucleotides: 10.

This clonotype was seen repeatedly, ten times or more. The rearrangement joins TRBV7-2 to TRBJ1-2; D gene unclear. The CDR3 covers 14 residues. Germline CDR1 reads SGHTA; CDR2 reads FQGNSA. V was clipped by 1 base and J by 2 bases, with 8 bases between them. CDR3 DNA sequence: TGTGCCAGCAGCTTAGACCGCCTCAACTATGGCTACACCTTC. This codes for CASSLDRLNYGYTF.

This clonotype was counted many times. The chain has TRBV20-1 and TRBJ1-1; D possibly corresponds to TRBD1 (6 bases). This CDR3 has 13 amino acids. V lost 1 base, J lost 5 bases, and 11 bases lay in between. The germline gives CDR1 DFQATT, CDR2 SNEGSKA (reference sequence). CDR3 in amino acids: CSARGGGQTEAFF. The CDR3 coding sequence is TGCAGTGCTAGAGGTGGGGGCCAAACTGAAGCTTTCTTT.

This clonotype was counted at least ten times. The CDR3 protein is CASSLSGGKPDTQYF. In DNA form, the CDR3 reads TGTGCCAGCAGTCTTTCAGGGGGAAAGCCTGATACGCAGTATTTT. The chain couples TRBV6-1 to TRBJ2-3, with TRBD1 matching 7 bases. Germline V gene sequence: CDR1 MNHNS, CDR2 SASEGT. The CDR3 is 15 amino acids. Losses at the gene ends were 5 bases for V and 6 bases for J; bases not matched to a gene: 11.

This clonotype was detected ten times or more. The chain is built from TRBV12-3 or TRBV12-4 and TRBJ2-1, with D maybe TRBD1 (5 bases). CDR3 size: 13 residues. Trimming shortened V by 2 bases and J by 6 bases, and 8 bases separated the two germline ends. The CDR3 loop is CASSLRQLNEQFF. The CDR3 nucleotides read TGTGCCAGCAGTTTACGACAGCTCAATGAGCAGTTCTTC.